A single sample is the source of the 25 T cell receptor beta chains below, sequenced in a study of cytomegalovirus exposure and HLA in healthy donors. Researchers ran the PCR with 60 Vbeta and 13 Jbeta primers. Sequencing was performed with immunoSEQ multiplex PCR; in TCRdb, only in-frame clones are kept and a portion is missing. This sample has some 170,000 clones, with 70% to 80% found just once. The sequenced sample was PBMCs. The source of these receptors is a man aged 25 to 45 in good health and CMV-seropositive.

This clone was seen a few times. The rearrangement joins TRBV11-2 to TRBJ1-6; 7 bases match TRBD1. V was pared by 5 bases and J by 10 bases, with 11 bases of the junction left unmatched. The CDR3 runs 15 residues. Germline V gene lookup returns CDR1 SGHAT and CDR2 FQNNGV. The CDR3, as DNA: TGTGCCAGCAGCCGGGGTACAGGGGTGAGCTCACCCCTCCACTTT. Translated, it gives CASSRGTGVSSPLHF.

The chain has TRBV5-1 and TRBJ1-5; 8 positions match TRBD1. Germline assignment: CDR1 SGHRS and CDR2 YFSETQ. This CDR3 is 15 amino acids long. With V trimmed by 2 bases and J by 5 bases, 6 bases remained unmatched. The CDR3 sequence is CASSLRTGRDQPQHF. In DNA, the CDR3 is TGCGCCAGCAGCTTACGGACAGGGCGGGATCAGCCCCAGCATTTT.

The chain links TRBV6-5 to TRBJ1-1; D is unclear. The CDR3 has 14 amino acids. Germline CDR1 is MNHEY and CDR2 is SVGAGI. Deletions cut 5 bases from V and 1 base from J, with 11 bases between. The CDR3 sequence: CASSAVGGNTEAFF. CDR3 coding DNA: TGTGCCAGCAGTGCTGTTGGAGGGAACACTGAAGCTTTCTTT.

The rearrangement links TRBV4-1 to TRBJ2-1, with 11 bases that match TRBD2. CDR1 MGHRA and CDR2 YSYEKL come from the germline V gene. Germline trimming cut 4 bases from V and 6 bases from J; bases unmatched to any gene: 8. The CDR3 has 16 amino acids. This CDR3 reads CASSPGTSGLANEQFF. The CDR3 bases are TGCGCCAGCAGCCCGGGGACTAGCGGATTGGCCAATGAGCAGTTCTTC.

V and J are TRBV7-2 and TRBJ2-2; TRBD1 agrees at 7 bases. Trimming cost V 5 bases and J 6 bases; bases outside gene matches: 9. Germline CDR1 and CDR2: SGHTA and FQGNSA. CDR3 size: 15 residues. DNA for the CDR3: TGTGCCAGCAGCCTTACCGGGACAGCGGCCGGGGAGCTGTTTTTT. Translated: CASSLTGTAAGELFF. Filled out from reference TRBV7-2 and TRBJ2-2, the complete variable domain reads GAGVSQSPSNKVTEKGKDVELRCDPISGHTALYWYRQSLGQGLEFLIYFQGNSAPDKSGLPSDRFSAERTGGSVSTLTIQRTQQEDSAVYLCASSLTGTAAGELFFGEGSRLTVL.

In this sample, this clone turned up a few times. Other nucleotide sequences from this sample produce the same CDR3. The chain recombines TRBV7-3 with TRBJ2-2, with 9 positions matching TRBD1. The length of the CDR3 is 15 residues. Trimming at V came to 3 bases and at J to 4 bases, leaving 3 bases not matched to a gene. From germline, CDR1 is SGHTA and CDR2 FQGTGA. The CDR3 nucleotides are TGTGCCAGCAGCTTGAGACAGGGGGGCACCGGGGAGCTGTTTTTT. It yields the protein CASSLRQGGTGELFF.

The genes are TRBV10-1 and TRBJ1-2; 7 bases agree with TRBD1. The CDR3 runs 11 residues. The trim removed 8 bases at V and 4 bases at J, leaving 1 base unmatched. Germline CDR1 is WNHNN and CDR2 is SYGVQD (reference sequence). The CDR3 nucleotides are TGCGCCAGCCGGACAGGCTATGGCTACACCTTC. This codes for CASRTGYGYTF.

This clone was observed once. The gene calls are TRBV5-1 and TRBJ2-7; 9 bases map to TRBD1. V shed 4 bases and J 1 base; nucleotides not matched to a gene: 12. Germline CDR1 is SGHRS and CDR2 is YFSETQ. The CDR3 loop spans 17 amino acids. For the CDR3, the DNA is TGCGCCAGCAGCCTTATGGATGGTGGGACAGGGTCCTACGAGCAGTACTTC. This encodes CASSLMDGGTGSYEQYF. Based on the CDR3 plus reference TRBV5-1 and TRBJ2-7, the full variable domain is KAGVTQTPRYLIKTRGQQVTLSCSPISGHRSVSWYQQTPGQGLQFLFEYFSETQRNKGNFPGRFSGRQFSNSRSEMNVSTLELGDSALYLCASSLMDGGTGSYEQYFGPGTRLTVT.

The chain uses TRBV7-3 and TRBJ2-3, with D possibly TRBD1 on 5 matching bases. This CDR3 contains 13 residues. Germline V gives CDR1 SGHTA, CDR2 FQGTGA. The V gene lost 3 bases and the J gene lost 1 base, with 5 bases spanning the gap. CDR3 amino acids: CASSLTGTDTQYF. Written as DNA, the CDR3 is TGTGCCAGCAGCTTGACAGGCACAGATACGCAGTATTTT.

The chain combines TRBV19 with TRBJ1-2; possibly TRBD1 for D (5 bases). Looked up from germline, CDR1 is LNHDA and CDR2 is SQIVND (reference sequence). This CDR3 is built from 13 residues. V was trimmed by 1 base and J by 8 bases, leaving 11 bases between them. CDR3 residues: CASSIAQGKGYTF. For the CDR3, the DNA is TGTGCCAGTAGTATAGCGCAGGGCAAAGGCTACACCTTC.

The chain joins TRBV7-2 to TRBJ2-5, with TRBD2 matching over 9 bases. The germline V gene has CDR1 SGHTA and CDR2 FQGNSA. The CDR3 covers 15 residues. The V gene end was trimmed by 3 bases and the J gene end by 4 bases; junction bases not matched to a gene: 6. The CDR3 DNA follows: TGTGCCAGCAGCTTGCGGGGGGGATTCGGAGAGACCCAGTACTTC. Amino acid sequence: CASSLRGGFGETQYF.

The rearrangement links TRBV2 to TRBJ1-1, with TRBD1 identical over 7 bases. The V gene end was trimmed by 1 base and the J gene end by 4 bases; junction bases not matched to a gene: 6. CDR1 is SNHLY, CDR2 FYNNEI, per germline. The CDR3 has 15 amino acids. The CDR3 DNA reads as TGTGCCAGCAGTGAAGACTCAGGGGGAGGCACTGAAGCTTTCTTT. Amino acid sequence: CASSEDSGGGTEAFF.

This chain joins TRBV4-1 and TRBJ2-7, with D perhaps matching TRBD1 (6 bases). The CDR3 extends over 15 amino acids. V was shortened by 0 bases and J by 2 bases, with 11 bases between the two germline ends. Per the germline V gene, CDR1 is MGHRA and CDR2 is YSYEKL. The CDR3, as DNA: TGCGCCAGCAGCCAAGATGACCGGACAGCCTACGAGCAGTACTTC. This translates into CASSQDDRTAYEQYF.

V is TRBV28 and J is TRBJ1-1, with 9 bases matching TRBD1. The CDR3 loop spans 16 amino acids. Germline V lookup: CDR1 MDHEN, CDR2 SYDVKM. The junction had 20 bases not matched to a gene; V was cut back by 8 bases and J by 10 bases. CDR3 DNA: TGTGCCAGCGGCCAAATAATGGGACAGGGCCCCCCGGGAGCTTTCTTT. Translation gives CASGQIMGQGPPGAFF.

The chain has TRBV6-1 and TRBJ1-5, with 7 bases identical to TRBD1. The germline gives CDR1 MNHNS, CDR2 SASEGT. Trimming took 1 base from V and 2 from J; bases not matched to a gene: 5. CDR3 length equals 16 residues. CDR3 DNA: TGTGCCAGCAGTGAAGAAGACAGGGAAGGCAATCAGCCCCAGCATTTT. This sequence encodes CASSEEDREGNQPQHF.

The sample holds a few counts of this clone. Here the CDR3 reads CASSSTGGIYEQYF. CDR3 DNA sequence: TGTGCCAGCAGCTCGACAGGGGGCATCTACGAGCAGTACTTC. V is TRBV5-4 and J is TRBJ2-7; 10 bases are shared with TRBD1. Germline loops: CDR1 SGHNT, CDR2 YYREEE (reference sequence). The CDR3 is made up of 14 amino acids. The V and J ends lost 3 bases and 3 bases, in that order; junction bases with no gene match: 3.

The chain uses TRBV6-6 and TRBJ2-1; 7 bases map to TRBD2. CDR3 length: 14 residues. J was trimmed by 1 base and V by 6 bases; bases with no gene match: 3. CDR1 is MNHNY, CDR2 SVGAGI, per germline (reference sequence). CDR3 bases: TGTGCCAGCAGCCCGCGGGGGTCCTACAATGAGCAGTTCTTC. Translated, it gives CASSPRGSYNEQFF.

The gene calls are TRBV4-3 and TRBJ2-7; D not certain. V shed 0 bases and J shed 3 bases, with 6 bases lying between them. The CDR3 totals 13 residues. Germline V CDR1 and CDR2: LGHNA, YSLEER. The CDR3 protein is CASSQDRGYEQYF. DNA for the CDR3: TGCGCCAGCAGCCAAGATCGCGGCTACGAGCAGTACTTC.

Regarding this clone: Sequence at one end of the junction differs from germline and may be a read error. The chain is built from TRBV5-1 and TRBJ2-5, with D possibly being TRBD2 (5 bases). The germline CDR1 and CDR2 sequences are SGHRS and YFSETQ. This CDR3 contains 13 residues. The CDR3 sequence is CASRLGDGETQYF. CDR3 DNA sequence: TGCGCCAGCAGGTTGGGAGACGGGGAGACCCAGTACTTC. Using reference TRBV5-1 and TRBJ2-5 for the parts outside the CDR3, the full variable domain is KAGVTQTPRYLIKTRGQQVTLSCSPISGHRSVSWYQQTPGQGLQFLFEYFSETQRNKGNFPGRFSGRQFSNSRSEMNVSTLELGDSALYLCASRLGDGETQYFGPGTRLLVL.

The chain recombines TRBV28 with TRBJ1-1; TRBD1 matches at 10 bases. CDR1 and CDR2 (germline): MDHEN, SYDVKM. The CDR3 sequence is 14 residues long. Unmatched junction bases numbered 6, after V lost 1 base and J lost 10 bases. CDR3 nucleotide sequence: TGTGCCAGCAGTTTATCTGACAGGGGGCTCGGAGCTTTCTTT. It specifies CASSLSDRGLGAFF.

This chain's CDR3 is CSVVQADYGYTF. DNA for the CDR3: TGCAGCGTTGTACAGGCGGACTATGGCTACACCTTC. V usage is TRBV29-1 and J usage is TRBJ1-2; the D gene is possibly TRBD1 (5 bases). This CDR3 comprises 12 residues. V lost 4 bases to trimming and J lost 3 bases, with 9 bases between them. Germline V gene data show CDR1 as SQVTM and CDR2 as ANQGSEA.

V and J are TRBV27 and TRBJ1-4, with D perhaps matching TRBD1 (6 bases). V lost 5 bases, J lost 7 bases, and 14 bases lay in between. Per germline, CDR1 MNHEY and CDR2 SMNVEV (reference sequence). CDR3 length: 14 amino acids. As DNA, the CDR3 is TGTGCCAGCAGTGAACAGGGATTGGGTGAAAAACTGTTTTTT. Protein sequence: CASSEQGLGEKLFF.

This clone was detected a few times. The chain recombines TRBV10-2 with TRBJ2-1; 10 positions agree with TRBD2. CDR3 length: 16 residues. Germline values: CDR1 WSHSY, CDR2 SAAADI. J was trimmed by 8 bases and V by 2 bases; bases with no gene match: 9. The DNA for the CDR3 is TGCGCCAGCAGTGAGCCGGGAGCGGGGGGGATGTATGAGCAGTTCTTC. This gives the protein CASSEPGAGGMYEQFF.

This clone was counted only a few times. CDR3 sequence (DNA): TGTGCCAATTCGGTCGATAGCAATCAGCCCCAGCATTTT. It translates to CANSVDSNQPQHF. The chain carries TRBV6-1 and TRBJ1-5; D ambiguous. CDR1 is MNHNS, CDR2 SASEGT, per germline. There are 13 residues in the CDR3. V was cut by 10 bases and J by 0 bases, with 10 bases left in between.

DNA for the CDR3: TGCGCCAGCAGCTTGGACGGGGGCTCTGGAAACACCATATATTTT. It translates to CASSLDGGSGNTIYF. The V gene is TRBV5-1, the J gene TRBJ1-3; possibly TRBD1 for D (5 bases). V was pared by 0 bases and J by 0 bases, with 7 bases between. CDR3 length: 15 amino acids. Germline CDR1 and CDR2: SGHRS and YFSETQ.